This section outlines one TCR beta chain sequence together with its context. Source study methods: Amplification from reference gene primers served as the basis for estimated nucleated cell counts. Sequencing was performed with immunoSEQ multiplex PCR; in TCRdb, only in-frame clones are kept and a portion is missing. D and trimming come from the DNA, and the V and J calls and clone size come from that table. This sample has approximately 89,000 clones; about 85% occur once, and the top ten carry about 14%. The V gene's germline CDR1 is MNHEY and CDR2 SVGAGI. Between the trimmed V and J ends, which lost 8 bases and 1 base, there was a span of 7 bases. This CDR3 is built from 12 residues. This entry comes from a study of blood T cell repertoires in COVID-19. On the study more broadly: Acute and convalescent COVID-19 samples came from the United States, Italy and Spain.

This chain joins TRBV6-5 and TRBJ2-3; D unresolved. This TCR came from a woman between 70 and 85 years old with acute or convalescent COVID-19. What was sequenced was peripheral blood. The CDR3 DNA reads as TGTGCCAGCGGCCCAGGCACAGATACGCAGTATTTT. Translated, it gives CASGPGTDTQYF.